This T cell receptor beta chain was sequenced in a study of T cells after yellow fever vaccination. Study-wide findings and caveats: Most primary-vaccination clones reappeared after the booster (about 97% CD4, about 88% CD8). Overall, a small share of clonotypes was seen in both CD4 and CD8 compartments.

The sample holds many counts of this clonotype. The target antigen is unknown. It was through 5'RACE template switching that TCR cDNA was made, with a universal primer site and UMIs added. MiXCR, applied by TCRdb to the 5' RACE reads, yields one record per CDR3 protein. Among some 320,000 distinct CDR3 sequences listed, around 11% were seen once. Germline V gene lookup returns CDR1 SGHTA and CDR2 FQGNSA. The CDR3 spans 15 residues. V lost 4 bases and J lost 5; bases outside the gene matches: 10. The J gene is TRBJ1-2, the V gene TRBV7-2, with 7 bases matching TRBD1. The TCR was taken from a man between 18 and 29 years old who received the YFV17D yellow fever vaccine. The sequencing used CD4+ T cells sorted from PBMCs, collected 45 days after the yellow fever booster vaccination. The CDR3 here is CASSSGPDRVYGYTF. CDR3 sequence (DNA): TGTGCCAGCAGCTCAGGACCCGACAGGGTGTATGGCTACACCTTC.